Listed below are T cell receptor beta chains from one sample, sequenced in a study of blood T cell repertoires in COVID-19. Clones were sequenced by immunoSEQ multiplex PCR, and TCRdb holds only the in-frame ones, with some missing. This table holds 50,000 to 60,000 clones, about four fifths found once. Sequenced material: peripheral blood. These receptor sequences come from a man older than 75 with COVID-19, enrolled during active disease. Both conserved end residues are part of each CDR3. D genes are given only for firm matches. Not every row has a clone size; where given, it reads once, few, many or a size class.

>-|TRBJ2-1|TRBV29-1|-
TGCAGCGTTGAATCCGCGATCTCCTACAATGAGCAGTTCTTC
CSVESAISYNEQFF
>few|TRBJ1-4|TRBV29-1|TRBD1
TGCAGCGTGACAGGGCCCACAACTAATGAAAAACTGTTTTTT
CSVTGPTTNEKLFF
>-|TRBJ1-4|TRBV5-1|-
TGCGCCAGCTCCGGACGGGGGGGCCCTAATGAAAAACTGTTTTTT
CASSGRGGPNEKLFF
>-|TRBJ1-5|TRBV5-6|-
TGTGCCAGCAGCACCTCCTTCGGAGGCCAGCCCCAGCATTTT
CASSTSFGGQPQHF
>-|TRBJ2-7|TRBV5-4|TRBD1
TGTGCCAGCAGTGGACAGGGGATCAACGAGCAGTACTTC
CASSGQGINEQYF
>once|TRBJ2-3|TRBV12-3/TRBV12-4|-
TGTGCCAGCAGTTCCCGTATGGATACGCAGTATTTT
CASSSRMDTQYF
>-|TRBJ2-5|TRBV7-8|TRBD1
TGTGCCAGCAACAGGGACAGCCAAGAGACCCAGTACTTC
CASNRDSQETQYF
>-|TRBJ1-6|TRBV4-1|-
TGCGCCAGCAGCCAAGAGAGCAGGGTGGGAAATTCACCCCTCCACTTT
CASSQESRVGNSPLHF
>-|TRBJ2-4|TRBV27|-
TGTGCCAGCAGTTTGAGGGATCGAGCCAAAAACATTCAGTACTTC
CASSLRDRAKNIQYF
>-|TRBJ1-1|TRBV7-3|-
TGTGCCAGCAGCCCAGGGGCCCCTGCCACTGAAGCTTTCTTT
CASSPGAPATEAFF
>-|TRBJ1-1|TRBV5-1|TRBD1
TGCGCCAGCACCGGAGGGACAGGGAACACTGAAGCTTTCTTT
CASTGGTGNTEAFF
>-|TRBJ2-3|TRBV29-1|-
TGCAGCGTGACTCCTGACCGGCCGACAGATACGCAGTATTTT
CSVTPDRPTDTQYF
>-|TRBJ2-7|TRBV4-2|-
TGTGCCAGCAGCCGCCCAGGGATCGCCTACGAGCAGTACTTC
CASSRPGIAYEQYF
>once|TRBJ2-4|TRBV23-1|TRBD1
TGCGCCAGCAGTCAATCTATATGGCGGACAGGGCTCCCCAAAAACATTCAGTACTTC
CASSQSIWRTGLPKNIQYF
>-|TRBJ1-2|TRBV7-2|-
TGTGCCAGCAGCCCCGGACAGTATGGCTACACCTTC
CASSPGQYGYTF
>few|TRBJ2-2|TRBV7-6|TRBD1
TGTGCCAGCAGCCCTTTCCGGACAGGGCCCGGGGAGCTGTTTTTT
CASSPFRTGPGELFF
>-|TRBJ1-4|TRBV18|-
TGTGCCAGCTCACCTACTACAGGGTTCGACGAAAAACTGTTTTTT
CASSPTTGFDEKLFF
>-|TRBJ1-1|TRBV19|-
TGTGCCAGTACGGCTATTTCCCTCCGGGACACTGAAGCTTTCTTT
CASTAISLRDTEAFF
>-|TRBJ1-3|TRBV7-2|-
TGTGCCAGCAGCCCGAGATATACCTCTGGAAACACCATATATTTT
CASSPRYTSGNTIYF
>once|TRBJ2-1|TRBV5-1|-
TGCGCCAGCAGCTTTTATCCCGACGGGGTCCCCAGCTCCTACAATGAGCAGTTCTTC
CASSFYPDGVPSSYNEQFF
>-|TRBJ1-6|TRBV9|TRBD1
TGTGCCAGCAGCGCCAGCACAGGGGTAAATTCACCCCTCCACTTT
CASSASTGVNSPLHF
>-|TRBJ2-3|TRBV27|-
TGTGCCAGCAACGCCGGCGGGACGCAGTATTTT
CASNAGGTQYF
>-|TRBJ2-1|TRBV7-2|TRBD2
TGTGCCAGCAGCTTAGGGCTAGCGGGAGGCAATGAGCAGTTCTTC
CASSLGLAGGNEQFF
>-|TRBJ2-3|TRBV6-2/TRBV6-3|TRBD2
TGTGCCAGCAGTCTCTCGCCGGGACTAGCGGATCCTAGGACAGATACGCAGTATTTT
CASSLSPGLADPRTDTQYF
>-|TRBJ2-2|TRBV7-9|-
TGTGCCAGCAGCTTAGCGAGGGCCGGGAACACCGGGGAGCTGTTTTTT
CASSLARAGNTGELFF
>-|TRBJ1-1|TRBV7-9|-
TGTGCCAGCAGCCGCAAGGCGGGGGCTGAAGCTTTCTTT
CASSRKAGAEAFF
>-|TRBJ1-6|TRBV2|-
TGTGCCAGCAGCGAACGGAGCTCCTATAATTCACCCCTCCACTTT
CASSERSSYNSPLHF
>-|TRBJ1-2|TRBV18|TRBD1
TGTGCCAGCTCACCCCAGACCGACAGGGCCTATGGCTACACCTTC
CASSPQTDRAYGYTF